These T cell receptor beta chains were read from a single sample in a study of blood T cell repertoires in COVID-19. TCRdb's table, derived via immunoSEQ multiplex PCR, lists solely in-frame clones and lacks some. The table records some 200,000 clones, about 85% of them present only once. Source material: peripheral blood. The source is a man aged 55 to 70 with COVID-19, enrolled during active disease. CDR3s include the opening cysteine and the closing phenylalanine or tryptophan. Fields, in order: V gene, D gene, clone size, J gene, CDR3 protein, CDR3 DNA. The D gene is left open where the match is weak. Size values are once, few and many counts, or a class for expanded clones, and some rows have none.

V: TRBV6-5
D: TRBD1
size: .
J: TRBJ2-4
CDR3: CASRSQGIAKNIQYF
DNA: TGTGCCAGCAGATCACAGGGGATAGCCAAAAACATTCAGTACTTC

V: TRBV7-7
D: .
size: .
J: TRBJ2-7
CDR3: CASSLASSGEQYF
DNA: TGTGCCAGCAGCTTAGCATCTTCGGGGGAGCAGTACTTC

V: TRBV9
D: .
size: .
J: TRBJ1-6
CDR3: CASSESYRSSSYNSPLHF
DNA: TGTGCCAGCAGCGAGTCTTACAGGAGCAGCTCCTATAATTCACCCCTCCACTTT

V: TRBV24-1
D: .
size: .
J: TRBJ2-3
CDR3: CATSDALDITDTQYF
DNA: TGTGCCACCAGTGATGCCCTGGACATCACAGATACGCAGTATTTT

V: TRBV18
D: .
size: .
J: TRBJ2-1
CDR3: CASSPAGTLNEQFF
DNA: TGTGCCAGCTCACCTGCAGGGACTCTGAATGAGCAGTTCTTC

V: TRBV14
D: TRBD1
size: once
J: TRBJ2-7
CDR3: CASSQEGTGGHYEQYF
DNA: TGTGCCAGCAGCCAAGAAGGGACAGGGGGCCACTACGAGCAGTACTTC

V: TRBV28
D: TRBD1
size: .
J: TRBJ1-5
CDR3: CASRQPGQSNQPQHF
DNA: TGTGCCAGCAGACAGCCGGGACAGAGCAATCAGCCCCAGCATTTT

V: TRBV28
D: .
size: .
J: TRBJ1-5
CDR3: CASSVTGGDNQPQHF
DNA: TGTGCCAGCAGTGTGACAGGAGGAGACAATCAGCCCCAGCATTTT

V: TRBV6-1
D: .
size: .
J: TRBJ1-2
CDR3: CASIADGTPNYGYTF
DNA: TGTGCCAGTATAGCCGACGGGACACCTAACTATGGCTACACCTTC

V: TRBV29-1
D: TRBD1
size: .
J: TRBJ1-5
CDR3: CSVERDRAQPQHF
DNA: TGCAGCGTTGAACGGGACAGGGCCCAGCCCCAGCATTTT

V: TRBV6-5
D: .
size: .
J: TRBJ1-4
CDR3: CASSYVPKPNEKLFF
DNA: TGTGCCAGCAGTTACGTGCCGAAGCCTAATGAAAAACTGTTTTTT

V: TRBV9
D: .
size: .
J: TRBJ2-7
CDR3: CASSDSSSSGEQYF
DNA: TGTGCCAGCAGCGACTCATCCTCGTCAGGGGAGCAGTACTTC

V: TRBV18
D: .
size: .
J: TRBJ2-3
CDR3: CASSPSLIGGTDTQYF
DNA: TGTGCCAGCTCACCATCGCTGATTGGCGGGACAGATACGCAGTATTTT

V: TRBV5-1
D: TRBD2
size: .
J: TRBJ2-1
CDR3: CASSLALAGGWDEQFF
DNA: TGCGCCAGCAGCTTGGCTCTAGCGGGAGGGTGGGATGAGCAGTTCTTC

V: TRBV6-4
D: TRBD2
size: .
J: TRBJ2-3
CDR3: CASSDGTSGFSTDTQYF
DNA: TGTGCCAGCAGTGACGGGACTAGCGGGTTTAGCACAGATACGCAGTATTTT

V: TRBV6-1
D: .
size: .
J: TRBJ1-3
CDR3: CASSVRQDWGGGNTIYF
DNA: TGTGCCAGCAGTGTTCGACAGGATTGGGGCGGTGGAAACACCATATATTTT

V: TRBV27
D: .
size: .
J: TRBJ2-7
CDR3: CASSYAGSYEQYF
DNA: TGTGCCAGCAGCTACGCGGGTTCCTACGAGCAGTACTTC

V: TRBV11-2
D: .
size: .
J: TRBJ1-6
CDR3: CASSLQGNNSPLHF
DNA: TGTGCCAGCAGCTTACAGGGCAACAATTCACCCCTCCACTTT

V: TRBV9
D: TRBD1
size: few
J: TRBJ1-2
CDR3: CASSVGPGQGVYGYTF
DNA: TGTGCCAGCAGCGTAGGGCCGGGACAGGGCGTCTATGGCTACACCTTC

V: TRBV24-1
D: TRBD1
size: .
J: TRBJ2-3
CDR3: CATGQGTDTQYF
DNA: TGTGCCACGGGACAGGGCACAGATACGCAGTATTTT

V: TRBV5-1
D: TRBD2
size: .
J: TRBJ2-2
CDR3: CASSWRLAGGAGELFF
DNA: TGCGCCAGCAGCTGGAGACTAGCGGGAGGGGCCGGGGAGCTGTTTTTT

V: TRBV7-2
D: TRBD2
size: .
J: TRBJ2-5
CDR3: CASSLAPGLAGVRETQYF
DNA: TGTGCCAGCAGCTTAGCCCCGGGACTAGCGGGAGTTCGAGAGACCCAGTACTTC

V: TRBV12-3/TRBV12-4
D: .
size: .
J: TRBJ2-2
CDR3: CASSYRAGGELFF
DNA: TGTGCCAGCAGTTACAGGGCTGGCGGGGAGCTGTTTTTT

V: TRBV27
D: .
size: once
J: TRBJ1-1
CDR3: CASSSVGGTEAFF
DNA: TGTGCCAGCAGTTCCGTAGGGGGCACTGAAGCTTTCTTT

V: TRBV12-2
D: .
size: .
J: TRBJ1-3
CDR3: CASRLAWQGSGNTIYF
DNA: TGTGCAAGTCGCTTAGCGTGGCAGGGCTCTGGAAACACCATATATTTT

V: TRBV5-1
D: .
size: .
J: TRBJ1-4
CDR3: CASSLQGRSDEKLFF
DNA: TGCGCCAGCAGCTTACAGGGAAGGTCGGATGAAAAACTGTTTTTT

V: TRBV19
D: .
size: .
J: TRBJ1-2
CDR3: CASSMGPGGYTF
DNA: TGTGCCAGTAGTATGGGGCCCGGTGGCTACACCTTC

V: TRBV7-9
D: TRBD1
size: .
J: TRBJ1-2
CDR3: CASSLDQGDYGYTF
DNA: TGTGCCAGCAGCTTAGACCAGGGGGACTATGGCTACACCTTC

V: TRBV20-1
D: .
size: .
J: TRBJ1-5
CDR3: CSASLGSNQPQHF
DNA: TGCAGTGCTAGTCTCGGGAGCAATCAGCCCCAGCATTTT

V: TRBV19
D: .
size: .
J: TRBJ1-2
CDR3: CASTPQTANYGYTF
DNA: TGTGCCAGTACCCCTCAGACAGCTAACTATGGCTACACCTTC

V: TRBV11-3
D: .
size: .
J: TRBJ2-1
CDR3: CASSLVGEAAEQFF
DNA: TGTGCCAGCAGCTTAGTCGGGGAGGCAGCTGAGCAGTTCTTC

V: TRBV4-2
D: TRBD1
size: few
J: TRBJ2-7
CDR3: CASKTDRDTYEQYF
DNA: TGTGCCAGCAAAACAGACAGGGACACCTACGAGCAGTACTTC

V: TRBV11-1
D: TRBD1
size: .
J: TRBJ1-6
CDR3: CASSLAGTGSSPLHF
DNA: TGTGCCAGCAGCTTAGCCGGGACAGGGTCTTCACCCCTCCACTTT

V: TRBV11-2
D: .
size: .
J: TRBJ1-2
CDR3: CASSPTGPGGYTF
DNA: TGTGCCAGCAGCCCCACAGGGCCCGGGGGCTACACCTTC

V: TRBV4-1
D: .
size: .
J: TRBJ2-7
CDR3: CASSLGPDYEQYF
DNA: TGCGCCAGCAGCCTGGGCCCTGACTACGAGCAGTACTTC

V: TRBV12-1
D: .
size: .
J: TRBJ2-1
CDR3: CASSCPLATLNDEQFF
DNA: TGTGCCAGCAGTTGCCCACTAGCGACCCTAAACGATGAGCAGTTCTTC

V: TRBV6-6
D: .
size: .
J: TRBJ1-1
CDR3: CASSYRGGNTEAFF
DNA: TGTGCCAGCAGTTACAGGGGGGGGAACACTGAAGCTTTCTTT

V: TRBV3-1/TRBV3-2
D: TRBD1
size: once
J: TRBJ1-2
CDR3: CASSQTGGAGYGYTF
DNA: TGTGCCAGCAGCCAGACAGGGGGCGCGGGATATGGCTACACCTTC

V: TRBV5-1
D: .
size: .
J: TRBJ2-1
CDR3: CASRDGGYNEQFF
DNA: TGCGCCAGCAGGGACGGAGGGTACAATGAGCAGTTCTTC

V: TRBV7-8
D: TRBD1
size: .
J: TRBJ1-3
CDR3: CASSSDRGQGNTIYF
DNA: TGTGCCAGCAGCTCGGACAGGGGGCAAGGAAACACCATATATTTT

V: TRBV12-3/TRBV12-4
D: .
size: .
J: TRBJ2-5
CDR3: CASSSQETQYF
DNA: TGTGCCAGCAGTTCGCAAGAGACCCAGTACTTC

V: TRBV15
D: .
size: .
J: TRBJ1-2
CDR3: CATSRDGTLGRGYTF
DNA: TGTGCCACCAGCAGAGATGGGACTCTCGGTCGTGGCTACACCTTC

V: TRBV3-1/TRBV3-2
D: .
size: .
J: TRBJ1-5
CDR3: CASSQGSPGANQPQHF
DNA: TGTGCCAGCAGCCAAGGATCCCCGGGTGCCAATCAGCCCCAGCATTTT

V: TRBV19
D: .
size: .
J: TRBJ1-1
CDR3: CASRGTGHKAFF
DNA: TGTGCCAGTAGGGGGACGGGACACAAAGCTTTCTTT

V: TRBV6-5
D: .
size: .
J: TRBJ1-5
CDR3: CASRGQGNQPQHF
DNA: TGTGCCAGCAGGGGGCAGGGCAATCAGCCCCAGCATTTT

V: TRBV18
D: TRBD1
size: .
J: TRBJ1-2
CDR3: CASSSGPGGDYGYTF
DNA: TGTGCCAGCTCATCGGGCCCAGGGGGCGACTATGGCTACACCTTC

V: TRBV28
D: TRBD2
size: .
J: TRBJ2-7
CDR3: CASSPGPAGGEQYF
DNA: TGTGCCAGCAGCCCCGGCCCAGCGGGAGGCGAGCAGTACTTC

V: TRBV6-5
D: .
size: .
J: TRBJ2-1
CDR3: CASRRTGSSYNEQFF
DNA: TGTGCCAGCAGGCGGACTGGGAGCTCCTACAATGAGCAGTTCTTC

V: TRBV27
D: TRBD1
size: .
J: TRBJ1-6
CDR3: CASSLNQGVNSPLHF
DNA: TGTGCCAGCAGTTTAAACCAGGGGGTAAATTCACCCCTCCACTTT

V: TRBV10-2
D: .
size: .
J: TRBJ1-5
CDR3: CASSEFDSYDQPQHF
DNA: TGCGCCAGCAGTGAGTTCGACAGTTACGATCAGCCCCAGCATTTT

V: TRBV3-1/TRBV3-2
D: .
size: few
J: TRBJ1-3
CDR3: CASSQGAGVITGNTIYF
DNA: TGTGCCAGCAGCCAAGGGGCAGGTGTAATAACTGGAAACACCATATATTTT

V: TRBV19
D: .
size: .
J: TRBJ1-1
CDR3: CASSMRQRRMNTEAFF
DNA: TGTGCCAGTAGTATGAGACAGCGCCGAATGAACACTGAAGCTTTCTTT

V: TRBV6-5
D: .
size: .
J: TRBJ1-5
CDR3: CASMAANTKNQPQHF
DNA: TGTGCCAGCATGGCCGCCAACACAAAAAATCAGCCCCAGCATTTT

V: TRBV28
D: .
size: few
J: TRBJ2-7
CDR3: CASTTATYEQYF
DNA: TGTGCCAGTACGACAGCGACCTACGAGCAGTACTTC

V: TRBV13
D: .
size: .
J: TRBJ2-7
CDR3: CASSPPLGEQYF
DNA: TGTGCCAGCAGCCCTCCCCTCGGCGAGCAGTACTTC

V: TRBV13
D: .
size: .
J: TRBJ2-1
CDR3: CASSLSGWGNEQFF
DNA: TGTGCCAGCAGCCTTAGCGGTTGGGGGAATGAGCAGTTCTTC

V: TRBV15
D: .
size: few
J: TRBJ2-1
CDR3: CATSRAGTYNEQFF
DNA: TGTGCCACCAGCAGAGCGGGGACCTACAATGAGCAGTTCTTC

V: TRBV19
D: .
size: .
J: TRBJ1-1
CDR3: CASRKKGGEAFF
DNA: TGTGCCAGTAGAAAAAAAGGAGGTGAAGCTTTCTTT